This paragraph reports one T cell receptor beta chain. Its matching antigen is unknown. Trimming took off 4 bases at V and 5 bases at J, with 15 bases between the two ends. The germline V gene has CDR1 SGHRS and CDR2 YFSETQ. The CDR3 extends over 14 amino acids. Positive CCR7 selection of CD45RO-negative cells yielded the naive CD8 cells, and terminally differentiated effector memory CD45RA+ cells were excluded. This sample was taken from a study of shared clonotypes between healthy human individuals. Background on the study: Per-donor plates numbered three CD4 naive, three CD4 memory, two CD8 naive and one CD8 memory.

Authors' analysis steps: Junction-only sequences without quality scores came from ImmunoSEQ, so filtering differed. The protocol was immunoSEQ multiplex PCR, while the TCRdb copy is restricted to in-frame clones and leaves out a portion. V and J calls and clone size follow that table, whereas D and trimming were derived from the DNA. The profile shows 550,000 to 750,000 clones, about 91% of them singletons. Study-level findings and limits: Against clonotypes common to all four donors, non-shared ones had lower generation probabilities. Collection of samples was limited to blood; tissue repertoires likely differ.

The V gene is TRBV5-1, the J gene TRBJ1-1, with D unclear. Input material: naive CD8+ T cells sorted from blood. The receptor was derived from a man aged 30 to 45 in good health. In nucleotides, the CDR3 is TGCGCCAGCAGCACGGAGGGTACGGGGACTGAAGCTTTCTTT. Protein sequence: CASSTEGTGTEAFF.